The source of this T cell receptor beta chain is a study of a mutant IDH1 vaccine in newly diagnosed glioma. Across the study: Patients got radiotherapy, temozolomide, or both beforehand, and most got both.

Worth noting for this clone: What it recognizes is unknown.

The CDR3 sequence is 16 residues long. Specified time point: week 5, during vaccination. Vaccinated patients received 300 ug of mutant IDH1 20-mer peptide per dose, with topical imiquimod. Some clones are missing from TCRdb's copy, which holds only in-frame ones; the method was immunoSEQ multiplex PCR. The table shows about 59,000 clones, with more than 80% occurring only once. Overall study findings and caveats: Of all patients, 93.3% showed vaccine-induced immune responses.

The TCR was taken from a woman aged 40 to 50 with glioma. This material consisted of PBMCs, taken from a glioma patient whose treatment included an IDH1 peptide vaccine. The rearrangement joins TRBV21-1 to TRBJ2-4; the table's TRBD1 call for D was not verified on the DNA. TRBV21-1 is a pseudogene segment. The CDR3 nucleotides read TGTGCCAGCAGGACCCGGACAGCTATAGCCAAAAACATTCAGTACTTC. Its translation: CASRTRTAIAKNIQYF.